This T cell receptor beta chain was found in a study of PD-L1 blockade in urothelial cancer. Time point reported: peripheral blood 6 weeks after treatment start. The protocol was immunoSEQ multiplex PCR, while the TCRdb copy is restricted to in-frame clones and leaves out a portion. The repertoire holds around 48,000 clones, with 75% to 90% as singletons. Germline lookup yields CDR1 MGHRA and CDR2 YSYEKL. This CDR3 comprises 17 residues. V trimming: 0 bases; J trimming: 4 bases; junction bases outside the gene matches: 7. The genes are TRBV4-1 and TRBJ2-3, with 10 bases that match TRBD2. The clonotype originates from a man between 60 and 75 years old with urothelial cancer. The specimen comprised PBMCs, sampled around atezolizumab (anti-PD-L1) treatment. This CDR3 is CASSQDWLAGVPDTQYF. CDR3 nucleotides: TGCGCCAGCAGCCAAGACTGGCTAGCGGGGGTTCCAGATACGCAGTATTTT.